This TCR beta chain was observed in a study of beta chain features in type 1 diabetes. The purity of all sorted populations exceeded 98%. The germline gives CDR1 SGHRS, CDR2 YFSETQ. V was clipped by 0 bases and J by 1 base, with 14 bases between them. This CDR3 spans 16 amino acids. As to this clone: The antigen remains unidentified.

Study conclusions and caveats: Fewer insertions but more deletions were seen at VDJ junctions in type 1 diabetes patients.

Since all of the isolated RNA was reverse transcribed, expressed TCRB transcripts were what got sequenced. Using immunoSEQ multiplex PCR, the repertoire was profiled, and TCRdb retains in-frame clones only, with some absent. The sample has about 400,000 clones, around 12% seen once. The receptor's source is a man between 18 and 35 years old in good health. This chain links TRBV5-1 with TRBJ2-7; D is perhaps TRBD2 (5 bases). The material sequenced was naive CD4+ T cells from blood. The CDR3 region has the DNA TGCGCCAGCAGCTTGGCGCCAGTGGAGGAATCCTACGAGCAGTACTTC. Protein sequence: CASSLAPVEESYEQYF. Full variable domain (remainder filled in from reference TRBV5-1 and TRBJ2-7): KAGVTQTPRYLIKTRGQQVTLSCSPISGHRSVSWYQQTPGQGLQFLFEYFSETQRNKGNFPGRFSGRQFSNSRSEMNVSTLELGDSALYLCASSLAPVEESYEQYFGPGTRLTVT.